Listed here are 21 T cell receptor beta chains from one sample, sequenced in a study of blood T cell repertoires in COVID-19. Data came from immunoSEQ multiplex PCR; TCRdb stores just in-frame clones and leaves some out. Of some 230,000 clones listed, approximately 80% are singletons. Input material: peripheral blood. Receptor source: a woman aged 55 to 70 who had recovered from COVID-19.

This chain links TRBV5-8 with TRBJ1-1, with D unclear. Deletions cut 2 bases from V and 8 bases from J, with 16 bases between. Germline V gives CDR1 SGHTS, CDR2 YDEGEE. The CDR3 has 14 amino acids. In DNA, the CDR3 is TGTGCCAGCAGCTTCGGTAGTGAGGGCACCGAAGCTTTCTTT. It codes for CASSFGSEGTEAFF.

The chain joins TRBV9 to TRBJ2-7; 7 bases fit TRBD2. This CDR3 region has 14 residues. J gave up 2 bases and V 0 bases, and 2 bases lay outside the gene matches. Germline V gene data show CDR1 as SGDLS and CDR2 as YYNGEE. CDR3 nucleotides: TGTGCCAGCAGCGTAGGGGGGGGACCCTACGAGCAGTACTTC. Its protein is CASSVGGGPYEQYF.

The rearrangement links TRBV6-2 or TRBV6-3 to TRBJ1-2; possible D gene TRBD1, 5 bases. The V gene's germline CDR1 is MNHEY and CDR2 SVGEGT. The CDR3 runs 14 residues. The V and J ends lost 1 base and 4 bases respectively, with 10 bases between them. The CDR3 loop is CASSYLGLIYGYTF. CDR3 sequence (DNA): TGTGCCAGCAGTTACTTGGGACTGATCTATGGCTACACCTTC.

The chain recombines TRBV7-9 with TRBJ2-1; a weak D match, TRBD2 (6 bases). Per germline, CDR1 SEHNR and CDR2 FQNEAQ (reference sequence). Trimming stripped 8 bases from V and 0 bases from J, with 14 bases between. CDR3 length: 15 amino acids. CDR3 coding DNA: TGTGCCAGCTCCGGGGGACGGAGCTCCTACAATGAGCAGTTCTTC. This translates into CASSGGRSSYNEQFF.

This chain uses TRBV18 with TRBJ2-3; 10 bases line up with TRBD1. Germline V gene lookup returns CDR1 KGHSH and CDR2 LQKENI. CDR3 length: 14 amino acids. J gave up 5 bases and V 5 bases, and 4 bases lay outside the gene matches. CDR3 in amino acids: CASSTTGGEDTQYF. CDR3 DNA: TGTGCCAGCTCAACGACAGGGGGCGAAGATACGCAGTATTTT. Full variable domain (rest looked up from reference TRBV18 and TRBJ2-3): NAGVMQNPRHLVRRRGQEARLRCSPMKGHSHVYWYRQLPEEGLKFMVYLQKENIIDESGMPKERFSAEFPKEGPSILRIQQVVRGDSAAYFCASSTTGGEDTQYFGPGTRLTVL.

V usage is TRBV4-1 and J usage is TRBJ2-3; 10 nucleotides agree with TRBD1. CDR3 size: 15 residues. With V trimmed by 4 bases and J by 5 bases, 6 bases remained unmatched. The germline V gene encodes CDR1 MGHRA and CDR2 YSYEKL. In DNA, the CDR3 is TGCGCCAGCAGCCGCGACAGGGGGCGAAGAGATACGCAGTATTTT. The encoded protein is CASSRDRGRRDTQYF.

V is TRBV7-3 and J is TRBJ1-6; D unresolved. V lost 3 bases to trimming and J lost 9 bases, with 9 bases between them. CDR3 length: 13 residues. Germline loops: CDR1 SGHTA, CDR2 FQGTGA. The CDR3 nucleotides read TGTGCCAGCAGCTTGGCGGCCAGTTCACCCCTCCACTTT. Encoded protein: CASSLAASSPLHF. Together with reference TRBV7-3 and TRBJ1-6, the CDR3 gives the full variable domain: GAGVSQTPSNKVTEKGKYVELRCDPISGHTALYWYRQSLGQGPEFLIYFQGTGAADDSGLPNDRFFAVRPEGSVSTLKIQRTERGDSAVYLCASSLAASSPLHFGNGTRLTVT.

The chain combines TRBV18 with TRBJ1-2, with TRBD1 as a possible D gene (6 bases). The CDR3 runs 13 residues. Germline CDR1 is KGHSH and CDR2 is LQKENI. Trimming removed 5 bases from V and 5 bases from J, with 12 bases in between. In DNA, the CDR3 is TGTGCCAGCTCATACGGCCAGGGGTATGGCTACACCTTC. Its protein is CASSYGQGYGYTF.

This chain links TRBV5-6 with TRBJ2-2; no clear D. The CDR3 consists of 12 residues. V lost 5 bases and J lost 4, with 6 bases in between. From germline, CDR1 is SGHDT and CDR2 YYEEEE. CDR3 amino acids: CASSLSTGELFF. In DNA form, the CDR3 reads TGTGCCAGCAGTCTAAGCACCGGGGAGCTGTTTTTT. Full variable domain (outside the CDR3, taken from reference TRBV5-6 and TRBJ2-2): DAGVTQSPTHLIKTRGQQVTLRCSPKSGHDTVSWYQQALGQGPQFIFQYYEEEERQRGNFPDRFSGHQFPNYSSELNVNALLLGDSALYLCASSLSTGELFFGEGSRLTVL.

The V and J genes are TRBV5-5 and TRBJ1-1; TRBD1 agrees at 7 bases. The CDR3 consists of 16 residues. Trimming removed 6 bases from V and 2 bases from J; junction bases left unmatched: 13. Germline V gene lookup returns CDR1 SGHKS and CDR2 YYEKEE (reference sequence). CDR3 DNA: TGTGCCAGCACCAGATTCCGGACAGGTCAAAACACTGAAGCTTTCTTT. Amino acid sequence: CASTRFRTGQNTEAFF. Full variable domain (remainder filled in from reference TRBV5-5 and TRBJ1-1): DAGVTQSPTHLIKTRGQQVTLRCSPISGHKSVSWYQQVLGQGPQFIFQYYEKEERGRGNFPDRFSARQFPNYSSELNVNALLLGDSALYLCASTRFRTGQNTEAFFGQGTRLTVV.

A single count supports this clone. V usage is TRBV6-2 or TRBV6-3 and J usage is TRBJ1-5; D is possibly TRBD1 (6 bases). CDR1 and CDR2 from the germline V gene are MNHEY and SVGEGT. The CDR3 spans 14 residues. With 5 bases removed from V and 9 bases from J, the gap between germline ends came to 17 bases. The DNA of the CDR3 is TGTGCCAGCAGTACTCGACAGGAAAGGGGGCCCCAGCATTTT. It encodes CASSTRQERGPQHF.

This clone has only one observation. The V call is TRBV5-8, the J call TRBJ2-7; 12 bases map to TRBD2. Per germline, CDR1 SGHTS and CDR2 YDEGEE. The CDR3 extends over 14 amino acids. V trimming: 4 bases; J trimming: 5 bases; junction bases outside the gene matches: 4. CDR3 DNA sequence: TGTGCCAGCAGCCTAGCGGGGGGGTTCCACGAGCAGTACTTC. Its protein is CASSLAGGFHEQYF. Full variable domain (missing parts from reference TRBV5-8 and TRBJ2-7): EAGVTQSPTHLIKTRGQQATLRCSPISGHTSVYWYQQALGLGLQFLLWYDEGEERNRGNFPPRFSGRQFPNYSSELNVNALELEDSALYLCASSLAGGFHEQYFGPGTRLTVT.

The CDR3 protein is CASSDRAGSYNEQFF. Here the CDR3 DNA reads TGTGCCAGCAGCGATAGAGCGGGTAGTTACAATGAGCAGTTCTTC. The chain carries TRBV7-6 and TRBJ2-1; possible D gene TRBD2, 6 bases. Germline loops: CDR1 SGHVS, CDR2 FNYEAQ. The CDR3 runs 15 residues. Trimming removed 5 bases from V and 4 bases from J, with 15 bases in between.

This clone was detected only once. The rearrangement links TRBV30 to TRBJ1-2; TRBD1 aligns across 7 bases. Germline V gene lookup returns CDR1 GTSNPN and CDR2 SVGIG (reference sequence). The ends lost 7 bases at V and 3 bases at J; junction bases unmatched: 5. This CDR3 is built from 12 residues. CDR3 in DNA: TGTGCCTATGACAGGGAGGACTATGGCTACACCTTC. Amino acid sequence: CAYDREDYGYTF. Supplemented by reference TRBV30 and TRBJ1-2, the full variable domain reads SQTIHQWPATLVQPVGSPLSLECTVEGTSNPNLYWYRQAAGRGLQLLFYSVGIGQISSEVPQNLSASRPQDRQFILSSKKLLLSDSGFYLCAYDREDYGYTFGSGTRLTVV.

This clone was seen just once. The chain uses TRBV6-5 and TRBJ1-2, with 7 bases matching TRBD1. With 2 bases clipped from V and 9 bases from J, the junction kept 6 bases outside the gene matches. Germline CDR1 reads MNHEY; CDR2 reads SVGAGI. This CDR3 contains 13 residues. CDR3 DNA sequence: TGTGCCAGCAGTTACAACAGGGGCGAACGCTACACCTTC. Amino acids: CASSYNRGERYTF.

In DNA, the CDR3 is TGCGCCAGCAGGGGGCAGGGGGCGTGGAGCAATCAGCCCCAGCATTTT. Translation: CASRGQGAWSNQPQHF. The chain uses TRBV10-1 and TRBJ1-5; TRBD1 matches 8 bases. J was trimmed by 1 base and V by 6 bases; bases with no gene match: 8. Germline V gene sequence: CDR1 WNHNN, CDR2 SYGVQD (reference sequence). The CDR3 has 16 amino acids.

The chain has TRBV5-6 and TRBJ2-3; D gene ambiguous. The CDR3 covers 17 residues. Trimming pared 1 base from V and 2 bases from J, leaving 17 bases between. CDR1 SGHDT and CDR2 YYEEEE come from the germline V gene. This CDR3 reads CASSLSSFDDFTDTQYF. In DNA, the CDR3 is TGTGCCAGCAGCTTGTCTTCTTTCGACGACTTCACAGATACGCAGTATTTT.

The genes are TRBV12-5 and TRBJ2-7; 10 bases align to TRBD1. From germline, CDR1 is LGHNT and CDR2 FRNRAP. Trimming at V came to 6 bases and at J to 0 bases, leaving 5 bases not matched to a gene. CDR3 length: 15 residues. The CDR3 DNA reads TGTGCTAGTGGATCGGGACAGGGGCACTCCTACGAGCAGTACTTC. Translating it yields CASGSGQGHSYEQYF.

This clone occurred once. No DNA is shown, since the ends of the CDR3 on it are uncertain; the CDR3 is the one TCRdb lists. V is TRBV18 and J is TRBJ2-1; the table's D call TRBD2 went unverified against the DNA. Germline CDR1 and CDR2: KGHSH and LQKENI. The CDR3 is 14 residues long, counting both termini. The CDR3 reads CASSPPVAGGALFF.

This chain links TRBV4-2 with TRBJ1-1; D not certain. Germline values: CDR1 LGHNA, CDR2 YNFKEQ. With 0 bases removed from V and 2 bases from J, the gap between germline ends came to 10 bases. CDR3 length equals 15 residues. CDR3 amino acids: CASSQESGLNTEAFF. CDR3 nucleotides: TGTGCCAGCAGCCAAGAGTCTGGCCTTAACACTGAAGCTTTCTTT.

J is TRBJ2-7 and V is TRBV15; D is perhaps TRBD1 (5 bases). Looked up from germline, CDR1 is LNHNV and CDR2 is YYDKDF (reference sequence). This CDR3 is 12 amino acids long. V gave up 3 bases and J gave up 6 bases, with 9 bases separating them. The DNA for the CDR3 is TGTGCCACCAGCAGCTGGGGCAGCGAGCAGTACTTC. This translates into CATSSWGSEQYF.